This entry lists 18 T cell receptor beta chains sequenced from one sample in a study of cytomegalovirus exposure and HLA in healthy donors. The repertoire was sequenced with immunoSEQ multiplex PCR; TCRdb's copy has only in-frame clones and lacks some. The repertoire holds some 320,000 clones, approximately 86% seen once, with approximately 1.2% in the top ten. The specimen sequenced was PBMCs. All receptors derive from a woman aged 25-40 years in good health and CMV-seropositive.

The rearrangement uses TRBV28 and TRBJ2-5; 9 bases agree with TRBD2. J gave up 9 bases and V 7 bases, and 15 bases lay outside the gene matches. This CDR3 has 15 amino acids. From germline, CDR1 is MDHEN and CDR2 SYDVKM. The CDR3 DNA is TGTGCCAGCACACCCTCGCGGGAGGGCCCCATGGCCCAGTACTTC. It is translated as CASTPSREGPMAQYF.

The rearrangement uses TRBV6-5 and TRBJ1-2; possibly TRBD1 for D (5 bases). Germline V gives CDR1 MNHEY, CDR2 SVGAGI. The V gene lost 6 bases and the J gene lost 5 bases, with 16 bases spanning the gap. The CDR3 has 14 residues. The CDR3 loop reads CASRKIGAAYGYTF. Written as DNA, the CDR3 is TGTGCCAGCAGAAAGATCGGGGCGGCTTATGGCTACACCTTC.

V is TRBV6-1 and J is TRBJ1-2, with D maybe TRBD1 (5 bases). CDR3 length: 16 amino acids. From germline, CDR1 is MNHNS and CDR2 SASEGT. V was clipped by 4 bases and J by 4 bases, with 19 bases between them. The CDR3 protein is CASSARFWAGFYGYTF. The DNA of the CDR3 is TGTGCCAGCAGTGCGAGGTTTTGGGCAGGGTTCTATGGCTACACCTTC.

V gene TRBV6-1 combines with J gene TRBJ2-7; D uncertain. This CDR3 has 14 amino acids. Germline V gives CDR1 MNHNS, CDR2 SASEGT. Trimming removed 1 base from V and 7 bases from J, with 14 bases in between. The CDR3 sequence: CASSEGPGLAEQYF. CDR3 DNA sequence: TGTGCCAGCAGTGAAGGGCCTGGCTTGGCGGAGCAGTACTTC.

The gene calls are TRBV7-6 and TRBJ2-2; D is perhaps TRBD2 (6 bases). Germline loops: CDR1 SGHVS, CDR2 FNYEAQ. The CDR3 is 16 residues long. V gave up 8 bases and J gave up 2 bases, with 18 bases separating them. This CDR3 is CASVENGLLNTGELFF. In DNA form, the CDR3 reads TGTGCCAGCGTAGAAAACGGACTACTCAACACCGGGGAGCTGTTTTTT.

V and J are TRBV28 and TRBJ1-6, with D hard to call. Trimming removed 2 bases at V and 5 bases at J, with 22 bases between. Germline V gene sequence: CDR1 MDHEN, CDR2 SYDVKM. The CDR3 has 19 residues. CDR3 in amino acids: CASSLIPGPWERDNSPLHF. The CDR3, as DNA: TGTGCCAGCAGTTTAATCCCGGGCCCCTGGGAAAGGGATAATTCACCCCTCCACTTT.

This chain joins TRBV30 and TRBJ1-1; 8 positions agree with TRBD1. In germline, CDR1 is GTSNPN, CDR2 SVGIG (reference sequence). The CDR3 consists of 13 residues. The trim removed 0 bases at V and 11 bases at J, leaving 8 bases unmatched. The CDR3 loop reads CAWSVQGVVTAFF. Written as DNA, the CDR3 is TGTGCCTGGAGTGTACAGGGGGTTGTCACGGCTTTCTTT.

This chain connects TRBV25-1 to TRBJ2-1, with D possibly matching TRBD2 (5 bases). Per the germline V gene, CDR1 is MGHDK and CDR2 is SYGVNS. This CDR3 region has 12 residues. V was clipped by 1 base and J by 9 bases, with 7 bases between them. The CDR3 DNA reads TGTGCCAGCAGTGAATTGGGGAGTGAGCAGTTCTTC. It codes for CASSELGSEQFF. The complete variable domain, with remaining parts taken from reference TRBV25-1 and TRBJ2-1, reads EADIYQTPRYLVIGTGKKITLECSQTMGHDKMYWYQQDPGMELHLIHYSYGVNSTEKGDLSSESTVSRIRTEHFPLTLESARPSHTSQYLCASSELGSEQFFGPGTRLTVL.

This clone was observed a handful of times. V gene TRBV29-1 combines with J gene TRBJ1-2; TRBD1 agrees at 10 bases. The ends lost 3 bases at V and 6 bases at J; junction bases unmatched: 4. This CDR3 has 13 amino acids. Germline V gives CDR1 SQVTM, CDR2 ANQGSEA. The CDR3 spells CSVDLGTGDGYTF. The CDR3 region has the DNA TGCAGCGTTGACCTAGGGACAGGGGATGGCTACACCTTC.

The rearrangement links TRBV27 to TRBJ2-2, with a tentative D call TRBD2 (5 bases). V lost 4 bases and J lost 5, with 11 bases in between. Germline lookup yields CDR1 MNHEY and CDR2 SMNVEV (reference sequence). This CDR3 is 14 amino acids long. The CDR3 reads CASSSIQRTGELFF. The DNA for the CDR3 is TGTGCCAGCAGTTCAATACAGCGGACCGGGGAGCTGTTTTTT.

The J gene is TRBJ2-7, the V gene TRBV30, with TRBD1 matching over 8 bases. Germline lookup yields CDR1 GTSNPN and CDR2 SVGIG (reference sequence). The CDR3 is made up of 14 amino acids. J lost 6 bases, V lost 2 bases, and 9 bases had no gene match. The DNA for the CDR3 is TGTGCCTGGAGTCCGGACAGGGCTGGGGGCGAGCAGTACTTC. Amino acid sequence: CAWSPDRAGGEQYF.

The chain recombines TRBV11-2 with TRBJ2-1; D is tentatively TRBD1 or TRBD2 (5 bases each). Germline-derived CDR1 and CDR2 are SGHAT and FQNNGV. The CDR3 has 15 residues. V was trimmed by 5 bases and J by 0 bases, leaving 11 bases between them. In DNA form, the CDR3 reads TGTGCCAGCAGCAGAGAGGGGAGCTCCTACAATGAGCAGTTCTTC. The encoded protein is CASSREGSSYNEQFF.

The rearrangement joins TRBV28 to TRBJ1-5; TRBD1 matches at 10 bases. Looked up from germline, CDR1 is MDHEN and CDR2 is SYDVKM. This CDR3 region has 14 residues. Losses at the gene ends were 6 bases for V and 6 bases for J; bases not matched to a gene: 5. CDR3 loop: CASRTGGMSQPQHF. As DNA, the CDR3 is TGTGCCAGCAGGACAGGGGGCATGAGTCAGCCCCAGCATTTT. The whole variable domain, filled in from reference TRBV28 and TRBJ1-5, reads DVKVTQSSRYLVKRTGEKVFLECVQDMDHENMFWYRQDPGLGLRLIYFSYDVKMKEKGDIPEGYSVSREKKERFSLILESASTNQTSMYLCASRTGGMSQPQHFGDGTRLSIL.

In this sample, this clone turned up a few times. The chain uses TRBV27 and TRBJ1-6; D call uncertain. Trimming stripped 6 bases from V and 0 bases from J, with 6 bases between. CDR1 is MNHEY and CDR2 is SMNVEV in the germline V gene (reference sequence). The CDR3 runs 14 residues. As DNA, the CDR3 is TGTGCCAGCAGAGGAAGCTCCTATAATTCACCCCTCCACTTT. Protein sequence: CASRGSSYNSPLHF.

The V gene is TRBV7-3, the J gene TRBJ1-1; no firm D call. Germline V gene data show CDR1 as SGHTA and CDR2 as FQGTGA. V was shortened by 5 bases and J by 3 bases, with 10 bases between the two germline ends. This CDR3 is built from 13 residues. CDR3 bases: TGTGCCAGCAGCCCCCATAGGGACACTGAAGCTTTCTTT. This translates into CASSPHRDTEAFF.

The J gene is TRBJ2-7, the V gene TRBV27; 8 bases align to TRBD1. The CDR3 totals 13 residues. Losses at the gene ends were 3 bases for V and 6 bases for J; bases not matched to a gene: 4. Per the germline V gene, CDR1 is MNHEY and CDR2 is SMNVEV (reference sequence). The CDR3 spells CASSFDRGFEQYF. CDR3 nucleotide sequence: TGTGCCAGCAGTTTCGACAGGGGTTTCGAGCAGTACTTC.

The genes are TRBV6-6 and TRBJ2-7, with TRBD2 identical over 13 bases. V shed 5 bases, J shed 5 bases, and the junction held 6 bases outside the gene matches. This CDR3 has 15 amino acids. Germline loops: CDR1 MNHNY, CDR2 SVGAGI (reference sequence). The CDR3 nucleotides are TGTGCCAGCAGTGTCAGACTAGCGGGGGGCCACGAGCAGTACTTC. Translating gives CASSVRLAGGHEQYF.

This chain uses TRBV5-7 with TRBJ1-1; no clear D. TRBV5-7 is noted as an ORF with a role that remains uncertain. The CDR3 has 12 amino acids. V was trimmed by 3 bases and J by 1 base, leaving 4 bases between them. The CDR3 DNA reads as TGTGCCAGCAGCTGGCAGAACACTGAAGCTTTCTTT. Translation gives CASSWQNTEAFF.